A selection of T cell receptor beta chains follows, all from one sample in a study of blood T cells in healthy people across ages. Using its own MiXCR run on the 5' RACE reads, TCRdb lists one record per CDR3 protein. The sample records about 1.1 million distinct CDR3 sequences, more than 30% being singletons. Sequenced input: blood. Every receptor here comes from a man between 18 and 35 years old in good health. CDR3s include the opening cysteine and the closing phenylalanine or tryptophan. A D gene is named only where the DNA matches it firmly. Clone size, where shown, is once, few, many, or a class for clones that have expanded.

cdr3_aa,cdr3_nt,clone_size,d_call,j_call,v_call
CAGSATDTQYF,TGTGCCGGCAGTGCTACAGATACGCAGTATTTT,NA,NA,TRBJ2-3,TRBV6-4
CASSSGQTNYGYTF,TGCGCCAGCAGCTCGGGACAGACGAACTATGGCTACACCTTC,NA,TRBD1,TRBJ1-2,TRBV5-1
CASSQDLMEGIRWRETQYF,TGTGCCAGCAGCCAAGATCTCATGGAAGGAATCCGCTGGCGAGAGACCCAGTACTTC,NA,NA,TRBJ2-5,TRBV4-2
CASSLVNYQETQYF,TGTGCCAGCAGCTTAGTCAACTACCAAGAGACCCAGTACTTC,NA,NA,TRBJ2-5,TRBV7-9
CASSQTSGGSIAKNIQYF,TGCGCCAGCAGCCAAACTAGCGGGGGCTCCATAGCCAAAAACATTCAGTACTTC,few,TRBD2,TRBJ2-4,TRBV4-3
CASSEGTSVRETQYF,TGTGCCAGCAGTGAAGGGACTAGCGTGAGGGAGACCCAGTACTTC,NA,TRBD2,TRBJ2-5,TRBV25-1
CSARGPGNTEAFF,TGCAGTGCTAGAGGTCCGGGGAACACTGAAGCTTTCTTT,NA,NA,TRBJ1-1,TRBV20-1
CASSLVGRGPDTQYF,TGCGCCAGCAGCTTGGTAGGTAGGGGCCCAGATACGCAGTATTTT,few,NA,TRBJ2-3,TRBV5-1
CASSARGNTEAFF,TGCGCCAGCAGCGCCCGGGGGAACACTGAAGCTTTCTTT,few,NA,TRBJ1-1,TRBV4-1
CASSRSGGIYNEQFF,TGTGCCAGCAGCCGAAGCGGGGGAATTTACAATGAGCAGTTCTTC,NA,TRBD2,TRBJ2-1,TRBV7-8
CASSQEKGPQFF,TGTGCCAGCAGCCAAGAAAAGGGACCCCAGTTCTTC,NA,NA,TRBJ2-1,TRBV4-2